This T cell receptor beta chain came from a study of cytomegalovirus exposure and HLA in healthy donors. This CDR3 spans 14 amino acids. Deletions cut 6 bases from V and 4 bases from J, with 16 bases between. The germline gives CDR1 ENHRY, CDR2 SYGVKD. Study results and limitations: Later genetic work tied a missense DCLRE1C variant to beta-chain V and J trimming. According to a later analysis, most TCR beta chains associated with CMV appeared HLA-restricted.

A note on this clone: What it binds is not known.

Use of 60 Vbeta and 13 Jbeta primers characterized the PCR. Repertoires were generated with immunoSEQ multiplex PCR, while TCRdb's copy carries only in-frame clones and drops some. This table holds fewer than 250,000 clones, around 77% found once. Sequenced: PBMCs. This rearrangement joins TRBV10-3 to TRBJ2-7, with D possibly matching TRBD1 (6 bases). This TCR was sampled from a woman aged 18 to 35 in good health and CMV-seronegative. CDR3 protein: CAIRGTTLRYEQYF. The CDR3 nucleotides are TGTGCCATCAGGGGGACAACCCTTAGGTACGAGCAGTACTTC.